One T cell receptor beta chain is described in this entry. Its antigen is unidentified. Unique molecular identifiers were incorporated during preparation of the TCRbeta library. TCRdb fed the PCR reads into MiXCR, producing one record per CDR3 protein. The sample holds about a million distinct CDR3 sequences; about 31% are singletons and the top ten take more than 25%. This sample stems from a study of T-cell reconstitution after alpha-beta-depleted transplantation in children. Findings and limits, study-wide: Several hundred graft clones that had expanded were reportedly the source of alpha-beta T cells about two months after transplant. At day 60, the high TCRbeta diversity found in some patients originated from recipient T cells and thymic progenitors that had survived.

The CDR3 spans 16 residues. CDR1 LGHDT and CDR2 YNNKEL come from the germline V gene (reference sequence). V gave up 4 bases and J gave up 0 bases, with 15 bases separating them. This receptor was obtained from a boy under two years old who had a stem cell transplant for SCID, so the T cells may come from the graft donor. The sample in question was PBMCs, mostly from graft donor cells, obtained 360 days after TCRalphabeta/CD19-depleted stem cell transplant. The rearrangement links TRBV3-1 to TRBJ1-1; a possible D gene is TRBD1 (6 bases). The CDR3 DNA sequence: TGTGCCAGCAGCCCCCACTCGACAGGATTGAACACTGAAGCTTTCTTT. This translates into CASSPHSTGLNTEAFF.